This TCR beta chain was recovered during a study of T cell changes during pregnancy in multiple sclerosis. Profiled with immunoSEQ multiplex PCR; TCRdb holds only in-frame clones, not every one. The sample comprises about 60,000 clones, less than 95% of which are singletons, and 0.4% to 0.5% rests with the top ten. The CDR3 length is 15 residues. The V gene end was trimmed by 0 bases and the J gene end by 4 bases; junction bases not matched to a gene: 5. Germline lookup yields CDR1 MNHNY and CDR2 SVGAGI (reference sequence). This clone was seen a single time. This TCR derives from a female donor in good health, enrolled as a control in a pregnancy study. Sequences were derived from CD4+ T cells from peripheral blood mononuclear cells, sampled after pregnancy. The chain combines TRBV6-6 with TRBJ1-1; 7 nucleotides agree with TRBD1. The CDR3 DNA reads as TGTGCCAGCAGTTACTCGAGGGGGCGCAGCACTGAAGCTTTCTTT. Protein product: CASSYSRGRSTEAFF.